The 24 T cell receptor beta chains reported below all come from one sample, sequenced in a study of naive and memory T cell subsets (dated by TCRdb to 2017 to 2019). The method behind the library was UMI-ligation and nested PCR. Sequencing used an Illumina MiSeq. The beta constant-region primer was an equimolar mix of two oligonucleotides covering both TRBC1 and TRBC2. The ligated cDNA went through four rounds of PCR with nested alpha and beta constant-region primers together with the SP2 primer. The public reads were reanalyzed by TCRdb: fastp trimming at Q25, MiXCR alignment, in-frame beta chains only. For every CDR3 protein sequence, its rows merge into one entry that carries the most common genes and DNA. For this sample there are around 93,000 distinct CDR3 sequences; around 11% appear just once. The top ten constitute over 0.11% of the sample. These receptors are not linked to any known antigen.

The full study reports these points: Naive repertoires, especially CD8, contained a few larger clonotypes, possibly memory cells re-expressing CD45RA.

Input material: naive CD4+ T cells from blood. What this sample's cell subset or site label stands for: naive T cells, CD45RA high CD27+. The receptor set was obtained from a human donor in good health.

This rearrangement joins TRBV12-3 or TRBV12-4 to TRBJ1-1; 9 positions match TRBD1. V lost 6 bases and J lost 4; bases outside the gene matches: 18. The CDR3 spans 18 residues. The CDR3 sequence: CASSSLSLRTGVRTEAFF. The CDR3, as DNA: TGTGCCAGCAGCTCCCTCTCGCTACGGACAGGGGTTCGCACTGAAGCTTTCTTT.

This clonotype was recorded at least ten times. This chain joins TRBV28 and TRBJ2-5; a possible D gene is TRBD1 (6 bases). This CDR3 has 13 residues. Deletions cut 5 bases from V and 3 bases from J, with 10 bases between. Germline V CDR1 and CDR2: MDHEN, SYDVKM. The CDR3 nucleotides read TGTGCCAGCAGTCACAGGGTTAAAGAGACCCAGTACTTC. This gives the protein CASSHRVKETQYF.

This clonotype was recorded at least ten times. This chain uses TRBV18 with TRBJ2-6; D is ambiguous. Deletions cut 3 bases from V and 0 bases from J, with 6 bases between. Germline CDR1 reads KGHSH; CDR2 reads LQKENI. The CDR3 covers 15 residues. CDR3 DNA: TGTGCCAGCTCACCCCAGGCCTCTGGGGCCAACGTCCTGACTTTC. Amino acids: CASSPQASGANVLTF.

The chain recombines TRBV5-1 with TRBJ2-3; D is uncertain. The CDR3 runs to 11 residues. The germline V and J ends were trimmed by 4 bases and 9 bases, with 9 bases remaining between them. Germline V gene lookup returns CDR1 SGHRS and CDR2 YFSETQ. Written as DNA, the CDR3 is TGCGCCAGCAGCCAGGACCTAACGCAGTATTTT. This gives the protein CASSQDLTQYF.

This rearrangement joins TRBV12-5 to TRBJ1-1; 7 positions match TRBD1. Germline V CDR1 and CDR2: LGHNT, FRNRAP. The CDR3 covers 13 residues. J was trimmed by 9 bases and V by 6 bases; bases with no gene match: 10. In DNA, the CDR3 is TGTGCTAGTGGACTGGGACAGACTTTTCAAGCTTTCTTT. Its translation: CASGLGQTFQAFF.

This clonotype was seen at least ten times. The chain has TRBV7-8 and TRBJ2-7; D is unclear. The germline V gene has CDR1 SGHVS and CDR2 FQNEAQ. This CDR3 has 13 residues. V lost 2 bases and J lost 6, with 11 bases in between. The DNA of the CDR3 is TGTGCCAGCAGCTTATACGCGGTGGGCGAGCAGTACTTC. The encoded protein is CASSLYAVGEQYF.

This clonotype was found many times. The chain employs TRBV12-3 or TRBV12-4 and TRBJ2-1, with D uncertain. V dropped 3 bases and J dropped 9 bases, with 6 bases sitting between them. This CDR3 is built from 11 residues. The CDR3: CASSLLGEQFF. CDR3 sequence (DNA): TGTGCCAGCAGTTTGTTGGGTGAGCAGTTCTTC.

The V and J genes are TRBV12-3 or TRBV12-4 and TRBJ1-1; the D is unclear. Trimming removed 3 bases at V and 1 base at J, with 9 bases between. This CDR3 spans 14 amino acids. The CDR3 DNA is TGTGCCAGCAGTTTTCGGGGAGGGAACACTGAAGCTTTCTTT. Translation: CASSFRGGNTEAFF.

The chain recombines TRBV6-5 with TRBJ2-3; perhaps TRBD1 as D (6 bases). Germline CDR1 MNHEY, CDR2 SVGAGI. Trimming removed 7 bases from V and 0 bases from J, with 17 bases in between. The CDR3 is made up of 16 amino acids. For the CDR3, the DNA is TGTGCCAGCAACCTACAGGGACCCCCTAGCACAGATACGCAGTATTTT. Translated: CASNLQGPPSTDTQYF.

This clonotype was seen only a few times. One end of the junction fails to match germline, which may point to a read error. This chain connects TRBV4-3 to TRBJ2-2, with 16 positions matching TRBD2. The CDR3 covers 15 residues. Germline loops: CDR1 LGHNA, CDR2 YSLEER. The CDR3 DNA follows: TGCGCCAGCAGCCAGCTCGGGACTAGCGGGGGGGCGCTGTTTTTT. This encodes CASSQLGTSGGALFF.

The chain uses TRBV20-1 and TRBJ2-7; unclear D gene. Trimming took off 3 bases at V and 3 bases at J, with 6 bases between the two ends. The CDR3 extends over 11 amino acids. Germline V lookup: CDR1 DFQATT, CDR2 SNEGSKA (reference sequence). The CDR3 region has the DNA TGCAGTGCTAGGGCGGACTACGAGCAGTACTTC. Encoded protein: CSARADYEQYF.

This clonotype occurred a few times. The genes are TRBV7-3 and TRBJ2-3; TRBD2 agrees at 7 bases. In germline, CDR1 is SGHTA, CDR2 FQGTGA. Trimming cost V 5 bases and J 4 bases; bases outside gene matches: 9. There are 15 residues in the CDR3. DNA of the CDR3: TGTGCCAGCAGCCGCACAGGACTAGACCCAGATACGCAGTATTTT. It codes for CASSRTGLDPDTQYF.

V usage is TRBV5-1 and J usage is TRBJ2-3; 12 nucleotides agree with TRBD2. The CDR3 has 16 amino acids. The germline V gene encodes CDR1 SGHRS and CDR2 YFSETQ. V was clipped by 1 base and J by 7 bases; unmatched bases: 7. The CDR3 sequence: CASSLSSGGAAYTQYF. The CDR3 nucleotides read TGCGCCAGCAGCTTGTCTAGCGGGGGGGCCGCATATACGCAGTATTTT.

The V call is TRBV10-3, the J call TRBJ2-7, with D perhaps TRBD2 (5 bases). V was clipped by 3 bases and J by 0 bases, with 15 bases between them. This CDR3 has 16 amino acids. Germline V CDR1 and CDR2: ENHRY, SYGVKD. The CDR3 is CAISDATTTISYEQYF. CDR3 sequence (DNA): TGTGCCATCAGTGACGCCACTACGACTATCTCCTACGAGCAGTACTTC.

This clonotype showed up just a few times. V gene TRBV7-2 combines with J gene TRBJ2-5, with 7 bases fitting TRBD2. Germline V gives CDR1 SGHTA, CDR2 FQGNSA. V was clipped by 1 base and J by 5 bases; unmatched bases: 10. The CDR3 contains 16 residues. The DNA for the CDR3 is TGTGCCAGCAGCTTAGGATGGAACGGGAGGATGGAGACCCAGTACTTC. It specifies CASSLGWNGRMETQYF.

This clonotype occurred many times. The gene calls are TRBV2 and TRBJ1-1; no reliable D call. CDR1 is SNHLY, CDR2 FYNNEI, per germline. V lost 8 bases to trimming and J lost 4 bases, with 5 bases between them. This CDR3 has 10 amino acids. CDR3 coding DNA: TGTGCCAGCGACGGCACTGAAGCTTTCTTT. This codes for CASDGTEAFF.

This clonotype has only a few counts. The chain has TRBV7-2 and TRBJ2-1; tentative D call: TRBD2 (6 bases). This CDR3 is 14 amino acids long. Trimming stripped 0 bases from V and 12 bases from J, with 15 bases between. Germline CDR1 is SGHTA and CDR2 is FQGNSA. Here the CDR3 reads CASSLAPSAGPQFF. CDR3 DNA: TGTGCCAGCAGCTTAGCGCCCTCGGCGGGGCCGCAGTTCTTC.

This sequence joins TRBV7-2 and TRBJ1-5; a weak D match, TRBD1 (5 bases). Germline lookup yields CDR1 SGHTA and CDR2 FQGNSA. The CDR3 has 17 residues. Trimming shortened V by 2 bases and J by 6 bases, and 20 bases separated the two germline ends. The CDR3 DNA sequence: TGTGCCAGCAGCTTATTTCCCCTGCAGGGTGAAGGTCAGCCCCAGCATTTT. As protein: CASSLFPLQGEGQPQHF.

This clonotype came up a few times. This sequence joins TRBV7-8 and TRBJ2-5; D is ambiguous. Looked up from germline, CDR1 is SGHVS and CDR2 is FQNEAQ. Deletions cut 8 bases from V and 3 bases from J, with 13 bases between. The CDR3 is made up of 13 amino acids. CDR3 DNA: TGTGCCAGCGGTCGACGCTTTAAAGAGACCCAGTACTTC. Protein sequence: CASGRRFKETQYF.

This chain connects TRBV30 to TRBJ2-6, with D possibly matching TRBD1 (5 bases). The length of the CDR3 is 14 residues. V was pared by 6 bases and J by 0 bases, with 9 bases between. Germline V gene data show CDR1 as GTSNPN and CDR2 as SVGIG (reference sequence). This CDR3 reads CACDRHSGANVLTF. In DNA, the CDR3 is TGTGCCTGCGACAGACACTCTGGGGCCAACGTCCTGACTTTC.

This chain connects TRBV27 to TRBJ2-6; 8 bases are shared with TRBD1. Trimming at V came to 0 bases and at J to 2 bases, leaving 0 bases not matched to a gene. The CDR3 spans 16 residues. CDR1 and CDR2 from the germline V gene are MNHEY and SMNVEV (reference sequence). The CDR3 region is CASSLSDRAGANVLTF. The CDR3 region has the DNA TGTGCCAGCAGTTTATCGGACAGGGCTGGGGCCAACGTCCTGACTTTC.

The V call is TRBV6-1, the J call TRBJ1-2, with D unclear. This CDR3 is 14 amino acids long. V lost 2 bases and J lost 4, with 11 bases in between. Germline CDR1 MNHNS, CDR2 SASEGT. DNA for the CDR3: TGTGCCAGCAGTGAACAGCACGGACGCTATGGCTACACCTTC. Translation: CASSEQHGRYGYTF.

A few counts support this clonotype. The gene calls are TRBV6-5 and TRBJ2-2, with D unresolved. Germline lookup yields CDR1 MNHEY and CDR2 SVGAGI. Trimming stripped 5 bases from V and 4 bases from J, with 23 bases between. This CDR3 has 18 amino acids. The CDR3 DNA reads TGTGCCAGCAGTCAACTAAGATGGCGTCAGCGAGGCACCGGGGAGCTGTTTTTT. Translation gives CASSQLRWRQRGTGELFF.

The rearrangement links TRBV27 to TRBJ2-7; D perhaps matches TRBD1 (6 bases). The V gene lost 5 bases and the J gene lost 3 bases, with 17 bases spanning the gap. Germline V gene sequence: CDR1 MNHEY, CDR2 SMNVEV (reference sequence). The length of the CDR3 is 15 residues. CDR3 sequence: CASSPHTGSGYEQYF. DNA for the CDR3: TGTGCCAGCAGTCCCCACACAGGGTCCGGCTACGAGCAGTACTTC.